Following are 11 T cell receptor beta chains from one sample sequenced in a study of regulatory T cells in long-lasting Graves disease. The sample's time point: persistent/refractory GD, antithyroid drugs over 5 years with positive TRAb. Scientists built the TCR library using RNA that was extracted from PBMCs. Libraries of TCR beta came from iRepertoire HTBI primers plus Arm-PCR of CDR3 regions. TCRdb passed the multiplex PCR reads through MiXCR, listing each CDR3 protein once. The data hold hundreds of thousands of distinct CDR3 sequences, with around 30% observed a single time. The source was peripheral blood mononuclear cells (PBMCs), collected when the disease was refractory, from a patient treated with antithyroid drugs. All receptors derive from a female donor with Graves disease.

This clonotype showed up just a few times. The V and J genes are TRBV3-1 and TRBJ1-1; D is ambiguous. Trimming left V 0 bases short and J 0 bases short, with 8 bases between. The CDR3 loop spans 15 amino acids. From germline, CDR1 is LGHDT and CDR2 YNNKEL (reference sequence). The CDR3 DNA is TGTGCCAGCAGCCAAGAGGGAGTAATGAACACTGAAGCTTTCTTT. Encoded protein: CASSQEGVMNTEAFF.

V usage is TRBV20-1 and J usage is TRBJ1-1; TRBD1 might be the D (5 bases). V was pared by 3 bases and J by 1 base, with 9 bases between. This CDR3 is 13 amino acids long. Looked up from germline, CDR1 is DFQATT and CDR2 is SNEGSKA (reference sequence). As DNA, the CDR3 is TGCAGTGCTAGTGGGGGGGAGAACACTGAAGCTTTCTTT. It yields the protein CSASGGENTEAFF.

The chain employs TRBV3-1 and TRBJ2-5; D is undetermined. The CDR3 is made up of 14 amino acids. Germline CDR1 LGHDT, CDR2 YNNKEL (reference sequence). Trimming pared 2 bases from V and 4 bases from J, leaving 11 bases between. CDR3 sequence: CASSQPPILETQYF. The CDR3 DNA is TGTGCCAGCAGCCAACCTCCAATATTAGAGACCCAGTACTTC.

This clonotype occurred many times. This CDR3 reads CASSSGSPLHF. The CDR3 DNA sequence: TGTGCCAGCAGTTCCGGTTCACCCCTCCACTTT. The chain couples TRBV6-2 or TRBV6-3 to TRBJ1-6; D is unclear. V was trimmed by 4 bases and J by 9 bases, leaving 4 bases between them. CDR1 is MNHEY, CDR2 SVGEGT, per germline. The CDR3 covers 11 residues.

This clonotype was seen ten or more times. This chain uses TRBV6-1 with TRBJ2-5; D is perhaps TRBD1 (5 bases). Trimming left V 3 bases short and J 2 bases short, with 13 bases between. CDR3 size: 15 residues. CDR1 is MNHNS, CDR2 SASEGT, per germline. The CDR3 DNA follows: TGTGCCAGCAGTGACACAGTGGGGCAGCAAGAGACCCAGTACTTC. Translation: CASSDTVGQQETQYF.

The chain employs TRBV20-1 and TRBJ1-1; D might be TRBD1 (6 bases). The V gene lost 3 bases and the J gene lost 0 bases, with 11 bases spanning the gap. Germline V lookup: CDR1 DFQATT, CDR2 SNEGSKA (reference sequence). CDR3 length: 14 residues. In DNA, the CDR3 is TGCAGTGCTAGTCGACAGGTTATGAACACTGAAGCTTTCTTT. It translates to CSASRQVMNTEAFF.

The chain recombines TRBV5-6 with TRBJ1-5; D is undetermined. The CDR3 has 15 residues. Germline V lookup: CDR1 SGHDT, CDR2 YYEEEE. Trimming stripped 4 bases from V and 0 bases from J, with 11 bases between. CDR3 amino acids: CASSEQTYSNQPQHF. The CDR3, as DNA: TGTGCCAGCAGCGAACAGACCTATAGCAATCAGCCCCAGCATTTT.

The chain couples TRBV6-1 to TRBJ1-2; D uncertain. The germline V and J ends were trimmed by 6 bases and 0 bases, with 8 bases remaining between them. CDR1 is MNHNS, CDR2 SASEGT, per germline. The CDR3 contains 13 residues. CDR3 nucleotides: TGTGCCAGCAGGCCCGGACCTAACTATGGCTACACCTTC. Amino acids: CASRPGPNYGYTF.

This clonotype was found many times. The rearrangement links TRBV28 to TRBJ1-1; TRBD1 aligns across 7 bases. Germline CDR1 MDHEN, CDR2 SYDVKM. CDR3 length: 15 amino acids. V trimming: 3 bases; J trimming: 0 bases; junction bases outside the gene matches: 4. The CDR3 region is CASSFRGVMNTEAFF. CDR3 in DNA: TGTGCCAGCAGTTTCAGGGGGGTCATGAACACTGAAGCTTTCTTT.

The chain links TRBV10-3 to TRBJ1-2; 9 bases are a match to TRBD1. The V gene's germline CDR1 is ENHRY and CDR2 SYGVKD. The V and J ends lost 0 bases and 2 bases, in that order; junction bases with no gene match: 7. This CDR3 region has 17 residues. The CDR3 DNA reads as TGTGCCATCAGTGAGTCCAGGGACAGGGAATCGAACTATGGCTACACCTTC. It translates to CAISESRDRESNYGYTF.

The J gene is TRBJ1-1, the V gene TRBV5-1, with a possible D match to TRBD1 (6 bases). Per the germline V gene, CDR1 is SGHRS and CDR2 is YFSETQ. Trimming removed 3 bases at V and 8 bases at J, with 26 bases between. This CDR3 spans 17 amino acids. CDR3 nucleotide sequence: TGCGCCAGCAGCTCGACCCGGGACACTGTTAATAGGCGAGAAGCTTTCTTT. This encodes CASSSTRDTVNRREAFF.